This T cell receptor beta chain was obtained from a study of shared clonotypes between healthy human individuals (dated by TCRdb to the early 2020s). About the study as a whole: A couple of women and three men aged 18 to 49 years were included in the cohort. For each donor, CD4 naive and CD4 memory were each given three plates, CD8 naive was given two plates, and CD8 memory was given one plate. To estimate repertoire size and how much clonotypes are shared between individuals, the study performed deep sequencing of blood TCR repertoires from roughly five healthy adults. Libraries were prepared and TCR repertoires were sequenced by different laboratories using diverse techniques, in order to increase sequencing depth and limit assay-specific biases. Each donor's leukapheresis produced roughly between about 0.8 and 8.9 billion PBMCs.

General findings and caveats noted by the study authors: Based on pairwise subsampling, the degree of clonotype sharing among donors was expected to be affected by sequencing depth. The genetic and exposure-history diversity represented was limited by the small number of donors. Sampling was restricted to blood, and TCR repertoires in tissues likely differ from the TCR repertoires found in blood. Rarefaction of sorted-subset datasets indicated incomplete sequencing despite the large sequencing depth. Across four donors, approximately 5% of naive CD4, 3% to 3.5% of naive CD8, around 2.5% of memory CD4, and approximately 0.42% of memory CD8 clonotypes were shared. Clonotypes shared by all four sorted-subset donors showed higher generation probabilities than non-shared clonotypes. Larger estimated clonotype richness was generally found for naive subsets than for memory subsets.

About this clone itself: The antigen this receptor binds is unknown. Base-call qualities are not available, and no considerably larger clone is one nucleotide away.

Donors were healthy HIV-negative adults with no recently reported acute infections or vaccinations. All donors were Caucasian adults living in Nashville, Tennessee, USA. CD4+ T cells were enriched by magnetic negative selection; naive cells were then positively selected on CD45RA, and the negative fraction formed the memory subset. Blood was collected by leukapheresis, and PBMCs were isolated by Ficoll-Histopaque density gradient centrifugation and then cryopreserved in liquid nitrogen vapor phase. Purity and quantity of every magnetically sorted T cell population were checked by analytical flow cytometry. Genomic DNA was isolated from each sorted fraction and quantified by UV absorbance on a Nanodrop 2000c. V is cut back by 1 base and J by 6 bases, with 3 bases in the junction unmatched. Its CDR3 holds 13 amino acids, cysteine through phenylalanine. Only the CDR3 part of the read is kept: 39 bases, read in frame from the first base. Looking up the germline V gene yields CDR1 SQVTM and CDR2 ANQGSEA.

Using the deep immunoSEQ assay, multiplex PCR amplified TCR CDR3 regions from genomic DNA. Genomic DNA extracted from each cell subset was distributed evenly over all wells of several immunoSEQ 96-well plates, and each plate served as one replicate. For sorted subsets, 150 to 250 ng genomic DNA, equal to 25,000 to 35,000 T cell genomes, was loaded into each replicate PCR. Purified libraries were measured with a Qubit 3.0 fluorometer, size-checked on a Bioanalyzer 2100, and measured again with the KAPA Library Quantification kit. Each immunoSEQ 96-well plate was sequenced on its own single-read 150-cycle Illumina NextSeq 550 flow cell. The original pipeline was this. Because only junctional sequences without quality scores were contained in the immunoSEQ output, filtering matching that applied to full-length reads could not be performed. Sequences were annotated with PyIR, a Python wrapper for IgBLAST v1.9, using IMGT germline references to assign V/J genes and CDR3. Any read was removed if the V/J assignment was weak (E-value above 1e-6), the CDR3 was missing, or the read contained stop codons, out-of-frame junctions, or ambiguous translated residues. A V3J clonotype was defined by an identical inferred V gene, J gene, and CDR3 amino acid sequence. The percentage overlap between two repertoires was calculated by dividing the number of shared unique clonotypes by the size of the smaller repertoire. Repertoire richness was assessed with RTK rarefaction, the Chao1 estimator, and Recon v2.1 estimates of unobserved clonotypes. Generation probabilities for all TCRbeta clonotypes obtained by the gDNA method from a few donors were computed using OLGA. The source is immuneACCESS, and TCRdb retained only in-frame sequences with V and J called. Part of the clones is not carried over; for the studies checked, unresolved V genes explain less than half of this, and the remainder is unexplained. V, J and clone size are taken as reported in that table, and D and trimming were inferred from the DNA itself. The sample profile shows 950,000 to 1,300,000 clones; 65% to 80% of them were found once. Clones ranked in the top ten supply approximately 1.5% of the sample.

The sequence was collected from a young man in good health. The specimen sequenced was memory CD4+ T cells sorted from blood. The cell subset or site label, as the study defines it: CD45RA-negative fraction. The V and J genes are TRBV29-1 and TRBJ2-5, and 9 bases in between align with TRBD1. The nucleotide sequence is given as TGCAGCGTTGAAGGGGACAGGGAAAAGACCCAGTACTTC. Its protein reads: CSVEGDREKTQYF.